Included here is one TCR beta chain sequence, with context. Germline V gene lookup returns CDR1 SGHTA and CDR2 FQGTGA. The CDR3 covers 13 residues. V gave up 5 bases and J gave up 12 bases, with 17 bases separating them. These data belong to a study of blood T cell repertoires in COVID-19. For the study at large: The United States, Italy and Spain were the sources of the acute and convalescent COVID-19 samples. T cells, B-cell-depleted T cells, or PBMCs provided the cDNA or gDNA that served as material.

Original processing methods: The assay estimated nucleated cells by amplifying reference gene primers. This table comes from immunoSEQ multiplex PCR, and its TCRdb copy is limited to in-frame clones, with some not included. The V and J calls and clone size come from that table; D and trimming were worked out from the DNA. Of 85,000 to 90,000 clones listed, around 85% were seen once; the top ten hold approximately 11%. This rearrangement joins TRBV7-3 to TRBJ2-4; possibly TRBD1 for D (6 bases). The sequenced material came from peripheral blood. The sequence derives from a man between 65 and 80 years old with acute or convalescent COVID-19. This CDR3 is CASSQGLGENQYF. As DNA, the CDR3 is TGTGCCAGCAGCCAGGGGTTGGGGGAAAATCAGTACTTC.